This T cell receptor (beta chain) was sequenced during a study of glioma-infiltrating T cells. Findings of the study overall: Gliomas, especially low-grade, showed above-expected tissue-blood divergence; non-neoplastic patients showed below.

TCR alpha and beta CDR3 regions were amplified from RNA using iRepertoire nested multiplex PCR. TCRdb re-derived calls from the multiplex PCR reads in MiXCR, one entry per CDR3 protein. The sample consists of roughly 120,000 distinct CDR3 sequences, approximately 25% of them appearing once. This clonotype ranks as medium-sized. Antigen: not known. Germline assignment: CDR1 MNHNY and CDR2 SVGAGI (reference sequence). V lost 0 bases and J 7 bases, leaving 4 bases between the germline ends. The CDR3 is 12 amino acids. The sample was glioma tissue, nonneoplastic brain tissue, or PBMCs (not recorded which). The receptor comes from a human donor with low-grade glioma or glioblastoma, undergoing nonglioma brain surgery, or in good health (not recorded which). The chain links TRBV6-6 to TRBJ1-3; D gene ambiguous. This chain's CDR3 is CASSYSQNTIYF. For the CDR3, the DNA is TGTGCCAGCAGTTACTCGCAGAACACCATATATTTT.